Listed below are T cell receptor beta chains from one sample, sequenced in a study of shared clonotypes between healthy human individuals. TCRdb's table, derived via immunoSEQ multiplex PCR, lists solely in-frame clones and lacks some. The sample has roughly 1 million clones; approximately 76% are singletons. Specimen: memory CD4+ T cells sorted from blood. These receptors were collected from a man younger than 30 in good health. Both conserved end residues are trimmed from each CDR3. The size field is filled for only some rows; it gives once, few, many or a size class.

J gene | CDR3 length | V gene | clone size | CDR3 protein
TRBJ2-6 | 13 | TRBV18 | NA | ASSPPLPGANVLT
TRBJ1-2 | 11 | TRBV5-6 | NA | ASSHNKGDGYT
TRBJ2-5 | 10 | TRBV29-1 | NA | SADLNGQTQY
TRBJ2-7 | 11 | TRBV11-1 | NA | ASSGEDSYEQY
TRBJ1-2 | 13 | TRBV27 | NA | ASSLSGTGGYGYT
TRBJ2-1 | 16 | TRBV2 | NA | ASSESRLLSNYLNEQF
TRBJ2-2 | 14 | TRBV7-9 | NA | ASSFSGMGNTGELF
TRBJ2-3 | 13 | TRBV6-1 | NA | ASSDRGQGRDTQY
TRBJ2-7 | 11 | TRBV4-3 | NA | ASSQELDHEQY
TRBJ1-5 | 15 | TRBV19 | NA | ASSIMDSRVSNQPQH
TRBJ2-3 | 13 | TRBV9 | NA | ASSVEGFRTDTQY
TRBJ2-7 | 14 | TRBV28 | NA | ASSIPRDSRPYEQY
TRBJ2-7 | 12 | TRBV11-1 | NA | ASSGGYTGREQY
TRBJ1-2 | 14 | TRBV5-1 | few | ASSLGGTGDNYGYT
TRBJ1-5 | 13 | TRBV9 | NA | ASSVGGSDTQPQH
TRBJ2-5 | 13 | TRBV19 | NA | ASSIGQGNQETQY